This T cell receptor beta chain was sequenced in a study of naive and memory T cell subsets (TCRdb year 2017). With regard to the full study: According to the figure summarizing the samples, there were around ten blood donors, 7 tuberculin skin test biopsies and 3 saline control biopsies. PCR2 was typically performed as a SYBR Green qPCR that was stopped at a set threshold, although end-point PCR (about 6 cycles) could be used instead for low-input samples.

In the case of this clonotype: Its antigen remains undetermined. The input lacks base qualities; no much larger clone sits a single base away.

Here V drops 5 bases and J drops 8 bases, and the junction holds 8 bases not matched to any gene. CDR1 and CDR2, per the germline V gene, are SNHLY and FYNNEI. The CDR3 runs 13 residues from the cysteine to the phenylalanine. This entry keeps only the CDR3 DNA: 39 bases, framed from base 1. The library was generated by 5' RACE. The ligated cDNA was amplified in four rounds of PCR with nested alpha and beta constant region primers together with the SP2 primer. TCR RNA was reverse transcribed with SuperScript IV using alpha and beta constant region primers for the blood and skin samples. An oligonucleotide carrying the Illumina SP2 primer and a UMI was ligated to the 3' end of the cDNA by means of T4 RNA ligase 1. The 12-nucleotide UMI consisted of two random hexamers with an eight-base spacer between the hexamers to prevent hairpin formation. TCR alpha and beta chain libraries were processed separately from the second PCR onward, with dual indexing for multiplexing. After pooling, the indexed libraries were analyzed by capillary electrophoresis and sequenced on either an Illumina MiSeq or NextSeq. To boost base diversity and improve cluster recognition, PhiX DNA at about 4.5-7% was spiked into the libraries. The study's processing was this. Demultiplexor pulled UMIs out of read 2, joined the UMIs with the TCR sequence from read 1, and separated reads according to sample indices. V and J genes and V-J junctions were identified by Decombinator, and each TCR was assigned a five-part identifier that included V and J deletions. Collapsinator relied on UMIs to correct both sequencing errors and PCR amplification heterogeneity, producing a UMI-based abundance for each TCR. CDR3Translator turned identifiers into nucleotide sequence, translated the nucleotide sequence into amino acids, and pulled out CDR3 regions based on terminal motifs. After normalization to the amount of input RNA, the error-corrected alpha and beta TCR counts from blood and from skin were compared. TCRdb handled the public reads itself, with Q25 trimming in fastp and clone calling in MiXCR, and kept productive beta chains. Every CDR3 protein is listed once, alongside the most common genes and DNA of its rows. TCRdb, not the authors, supplied the V and J calls. For this sample there are roughly 60,000 distinct CDR3 sequences; 7.2% appear just once. 8% to 10% of the sample rests with the top ten.

A robust, sensitive protocol for the amplification, sequencing and analysis of TCRs was described in the study, in which 3' ligation of a UMI-containing oligonucleotide to TCR cDNA was used. For whole blood analysis, around 2.4 ml of peripheral blood was collected from healthy adult volunteers into Tempus tubes, and RNA was extracted following the manufacturer's instructions. Before reverse transcription, total RNA that had not been cell sorted was treated with RQ1 DNase, with a target input of roughly 1 to 1,100 ng. Libraries were prepared from skin biopsies and whole blood so that pipeline robustness could be tested in samples in which T cells form a minority population. The investigation overall reported the following: The potential sensitivity of the RNA-based method to TCR transcript changes with T cell activation and differentiation was acknowledged.

Recombination linked TRBV2 to TRBJ1-1, with 7 central nucleotides matching TRBD1. This clonotype originated in a male donor in good health. Here is the DNA: TGTGCCAGCAGTAAAGGGGGCCAGTCGGAAGCTTTCTTT. This encodes CASSKGGQSEAFF.